The clone carrying this T cell receptor beta chain appeared a single time. This entry is derived from a study of blood T cell repertoires in COVID-19. With 5 bases removed from V and 5 bases from J, the gap between germline ends came to 19 bases. CDR3 length: 15 amino acids. Looked up from germline, CDR1 is SGHTA and CDR2 is FQGTGA. Here immunoSEQ multiplex PCR was the method, and the copy in TCRdb shows in-frame clones only, minus some. Of approximately 330,000 clones detected, roughly 87% appear once; the ten largest clones hold roughly a tenth. The sample was peripheral blood. The chain couples TRBV7-3 to TRBJ2-7, with D perhaps TRBD1 (7 bases). This receptor was obtained from a man aged 30-40 years with COVID-19, enrolled during active disease. As DNA, the CDR3 is TGTGCCAGCAGCGTCCGCCGGGCAGGGGGGCACGAGCAGTACTTC. This translates into CASSVRRAGGHEQYF.